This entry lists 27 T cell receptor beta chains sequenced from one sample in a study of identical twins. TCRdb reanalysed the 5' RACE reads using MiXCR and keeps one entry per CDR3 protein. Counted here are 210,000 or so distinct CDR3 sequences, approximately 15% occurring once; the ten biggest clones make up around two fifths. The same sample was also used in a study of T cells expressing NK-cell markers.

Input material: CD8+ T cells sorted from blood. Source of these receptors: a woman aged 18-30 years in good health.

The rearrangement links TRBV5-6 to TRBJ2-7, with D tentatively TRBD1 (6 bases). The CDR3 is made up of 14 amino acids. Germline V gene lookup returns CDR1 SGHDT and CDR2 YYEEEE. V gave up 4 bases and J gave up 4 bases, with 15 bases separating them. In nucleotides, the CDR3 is TGTGCCAGCAGCCCTACAGGGTACCGGTACGAGCAGTACTTC. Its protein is CASSPTGYRYEQYF.

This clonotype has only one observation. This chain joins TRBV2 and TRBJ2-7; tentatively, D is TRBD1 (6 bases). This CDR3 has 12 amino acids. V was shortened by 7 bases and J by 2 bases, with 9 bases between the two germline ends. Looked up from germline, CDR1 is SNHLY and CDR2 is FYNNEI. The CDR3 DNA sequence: TGTGCCAGCAAAGGGGGAGCCTACGAGCAGTACTTC. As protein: CASKGGAYEQYF.

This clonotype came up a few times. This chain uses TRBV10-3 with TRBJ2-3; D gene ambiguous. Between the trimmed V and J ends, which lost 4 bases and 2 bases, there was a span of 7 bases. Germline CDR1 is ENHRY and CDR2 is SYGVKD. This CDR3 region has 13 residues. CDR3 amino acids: CAISGANTDTQYF. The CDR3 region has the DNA TGTGCCATCAGTGGAGCGAACACAGATACGCAGTATTTT.

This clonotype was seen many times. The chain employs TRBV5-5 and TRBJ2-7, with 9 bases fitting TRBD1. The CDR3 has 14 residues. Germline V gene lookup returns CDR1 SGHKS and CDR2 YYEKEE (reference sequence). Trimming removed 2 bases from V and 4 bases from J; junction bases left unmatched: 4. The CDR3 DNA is TGTGCCAGCAGCTTTTACGACAGGGGGTACGAGCAGTACTTC. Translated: CASSFYDRGYEQYF. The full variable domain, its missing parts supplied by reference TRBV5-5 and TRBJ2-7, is DAGVTQSPTHLIKTRGQQVTLRCSPISGHKSVSWYQQVLGQGPQFIFQYYEKEERGRGNFPDRFSARQFPNYSSELNVNALLLGDSALYLCASSFYDRGYEQYFGPGTRLTVT.

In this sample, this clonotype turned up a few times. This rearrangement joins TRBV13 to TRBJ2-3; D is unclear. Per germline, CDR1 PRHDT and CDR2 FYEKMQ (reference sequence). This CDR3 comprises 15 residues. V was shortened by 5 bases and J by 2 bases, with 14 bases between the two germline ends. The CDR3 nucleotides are TGTGCCAGCAGCAACCGGACCGAGAACACAGATACGCAGTATTTT. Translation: CASSNRTENTDTQYF. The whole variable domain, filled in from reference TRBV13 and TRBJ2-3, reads AAGVIQSPRHLIKEKRETATLKCYPIPRHDTVYWYQQGPGQDPQFLISFYEKMQSDKGSIPDRFSAQQFSDYHSELNMSSLELGDSALYFCASSNRTENTDTQYFGPGTRLTVL.

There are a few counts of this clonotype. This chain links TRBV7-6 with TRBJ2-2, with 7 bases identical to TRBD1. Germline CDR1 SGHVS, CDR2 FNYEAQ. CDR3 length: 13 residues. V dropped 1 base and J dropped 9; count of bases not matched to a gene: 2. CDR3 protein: CASSLGGGRELFF. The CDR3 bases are TGTGCCAGCAGCTTAGGAGGGGGCAGGGAGCTGTTTTTT.

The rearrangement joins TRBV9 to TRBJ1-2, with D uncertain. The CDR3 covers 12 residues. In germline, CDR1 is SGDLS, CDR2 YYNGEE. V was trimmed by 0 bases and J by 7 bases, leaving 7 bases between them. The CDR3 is CASSVGGSGYTF. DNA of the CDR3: TGTGCCAGCAGCGTAGGAGGTTCTGGCTACACCTTC.

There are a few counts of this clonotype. The CDR3 region has the DNA TGCGCCAGCAGCACGGGACTAGCGGGAGCTTCCTACAATGAGCAGTTCTTC. It specifies CASSTGLAGASYNEQFF. This chain links TRBV5-1 with TRBJ2-1; 14 bases are shared with TRBD2. The V gene's germline CDR1 is SGHRS and CDR2 YFSETQ. The V gene end was trimmed by 4 bases and the J gene end by 1 base; junction bases not matched to a gene: 4. CDR3 length equals 17 residues.

The CDR3: CASSAPAGTSTDTQYF. In DNA form, the CDR3 reads TGTGCCAGCAGCGCCCCCGCGGGGACTAGCACAGATACGCAGTATTTT. V is TRBV7-6 and J is TRBJ2-3, with a tentative D call TRBD2 (6 bases). The length of the CDR3 is 16 residues. Trimming pared 5 bases from V and 0 bases from J, leaving 15 bases between. Germline CDR1 is SGHVS and CDR2 is FNYEAQ.

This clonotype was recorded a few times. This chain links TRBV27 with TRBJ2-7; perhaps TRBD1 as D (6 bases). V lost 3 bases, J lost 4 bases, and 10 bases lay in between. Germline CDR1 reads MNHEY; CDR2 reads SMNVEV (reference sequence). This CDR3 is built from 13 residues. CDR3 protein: CASSFATGYEQYF. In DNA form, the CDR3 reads TGTGCCAGCAGTTTTGCGACAGGTTACGAGCAGTACTTC.

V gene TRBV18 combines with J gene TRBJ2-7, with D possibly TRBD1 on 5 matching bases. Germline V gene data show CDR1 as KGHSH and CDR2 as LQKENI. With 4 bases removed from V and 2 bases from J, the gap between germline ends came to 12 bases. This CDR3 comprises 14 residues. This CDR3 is CASSLTGTAYEQYF. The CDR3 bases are TGTGCCAGCTCACTAACAGGTACCGCCTACGAGCAGTACTTC. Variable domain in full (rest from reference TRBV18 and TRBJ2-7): NAGVMQNPRHLVRRRGQEARLRCSPMKGHSHVYWYRQLPEEGLKFMVYLQKENIIDESGMPKERFSAEFPKEGPSILRIQQVVRGDSAAYFCASSLTGTAYEQYFGPGTRLTVT.

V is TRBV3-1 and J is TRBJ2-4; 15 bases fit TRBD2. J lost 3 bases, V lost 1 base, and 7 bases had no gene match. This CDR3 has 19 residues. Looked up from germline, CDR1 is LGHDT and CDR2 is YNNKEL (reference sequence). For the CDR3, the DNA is TGTGCCAGCAGCCAAGGAGGACTAGCGGGGGGGCCGGTCAAAAACATTCAGTACTTC. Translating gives CASSQGGLAGGPVKNIQYF.

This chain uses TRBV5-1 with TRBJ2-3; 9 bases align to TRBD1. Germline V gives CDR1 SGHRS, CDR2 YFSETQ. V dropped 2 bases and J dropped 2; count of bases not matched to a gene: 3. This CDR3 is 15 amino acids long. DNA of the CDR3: TGCGCCAGCAGCTTCCGGGACAGGGACACAGATACGCAGTATTTT. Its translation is CASSFRDRDTDTQYF. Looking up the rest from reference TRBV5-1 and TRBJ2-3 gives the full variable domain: KAGVTQTPRYLIKTRGQQVTLSCSPISGHRSVSWYQQTPGQGLQFLFEYFSETQRNKGNFPGRFSGRQFSNSRSEMNVSTLELGDSALYLCASSFRDRDTDTQYFGPGTRLTVL.

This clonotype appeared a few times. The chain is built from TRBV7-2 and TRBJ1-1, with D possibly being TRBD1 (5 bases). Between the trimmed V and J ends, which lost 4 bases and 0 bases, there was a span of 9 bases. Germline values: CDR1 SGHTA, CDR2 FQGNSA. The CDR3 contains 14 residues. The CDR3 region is CASSWGTVNTEAFF. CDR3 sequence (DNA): TGTGCCAGCAGCTGGGGGACGGTGAACACTGAAGCTTTCTTT.

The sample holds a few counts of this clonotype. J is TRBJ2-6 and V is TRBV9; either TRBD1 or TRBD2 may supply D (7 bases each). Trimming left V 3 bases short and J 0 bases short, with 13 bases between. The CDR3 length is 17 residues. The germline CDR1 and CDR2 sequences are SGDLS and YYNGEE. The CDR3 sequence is CASSGGGTASGANVLTF. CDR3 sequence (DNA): TGTGCCAGCAGCGGGGGAGGGACAGCCTCTGGGGCCAACGTCCTGACTTTC.

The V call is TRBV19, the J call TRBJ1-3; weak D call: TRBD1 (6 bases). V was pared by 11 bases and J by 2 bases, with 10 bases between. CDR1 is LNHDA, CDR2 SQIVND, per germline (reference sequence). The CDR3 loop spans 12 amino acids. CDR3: CAARDTGNTIYF. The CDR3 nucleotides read TGTGCCGCCCGGGACACTGGAAACACCATATATTTT.

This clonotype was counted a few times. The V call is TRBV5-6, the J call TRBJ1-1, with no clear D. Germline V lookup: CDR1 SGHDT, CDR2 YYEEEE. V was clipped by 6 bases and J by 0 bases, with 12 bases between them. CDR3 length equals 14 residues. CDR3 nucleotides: TGTGCCAGCACCCGGGAACTTATGAACACTGAAGCTTTCTTT. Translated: CASTRELMNTEAFF.

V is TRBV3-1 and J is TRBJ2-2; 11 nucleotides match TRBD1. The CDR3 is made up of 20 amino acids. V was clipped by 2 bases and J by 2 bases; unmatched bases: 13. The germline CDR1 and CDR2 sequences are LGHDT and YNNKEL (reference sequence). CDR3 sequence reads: CASSQYRPGQGVFNTGELFF. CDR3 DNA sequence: TGTGCCAGCAGCCAATACAGACCGGGACAGGGGGTTTTTAACACCGGGGAGCTGTTTTTT. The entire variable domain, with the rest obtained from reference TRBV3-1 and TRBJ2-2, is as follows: DTAVSQTPKYLVTQMGNDKSIKCEQNLGHDTMYWYKQDSKKFLKIMFSYNNKELIINETVPNRFSPKSPDKAHLNLHINSLELGDSAVYFCASSQYRPGQGVFNTGELFFGEGSRLTVL.

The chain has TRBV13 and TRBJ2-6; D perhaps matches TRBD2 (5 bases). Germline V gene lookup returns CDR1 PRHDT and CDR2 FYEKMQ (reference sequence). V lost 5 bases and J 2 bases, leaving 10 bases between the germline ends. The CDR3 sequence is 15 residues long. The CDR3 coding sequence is TGTGCCAGCAGCGAGGAGGTCACTGGGGCCAACGTCCTGACTTTC. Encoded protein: CASSEEVTGANVLTF.

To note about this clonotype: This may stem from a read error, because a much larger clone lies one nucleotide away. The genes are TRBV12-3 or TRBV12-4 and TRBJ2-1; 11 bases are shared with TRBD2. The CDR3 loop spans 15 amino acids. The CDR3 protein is CASSTSGSSFNEQFF. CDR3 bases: TGTGCCAGCAGTACTAGCGGGAGCTCCTTCAATGAGCAGTTCTTC.

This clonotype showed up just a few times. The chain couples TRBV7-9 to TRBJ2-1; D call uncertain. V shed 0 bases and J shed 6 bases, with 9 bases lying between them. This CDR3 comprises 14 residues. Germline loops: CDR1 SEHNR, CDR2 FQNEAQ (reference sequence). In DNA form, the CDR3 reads TGTGCCAGCAGCTTAGCGGAGACCCTCAATGAGCAGTTCTTC. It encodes CASSLAETLNEQFF.

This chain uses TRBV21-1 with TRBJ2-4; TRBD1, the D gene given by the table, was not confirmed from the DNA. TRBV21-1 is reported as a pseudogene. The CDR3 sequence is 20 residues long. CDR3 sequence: CASSLVQTDRTSRAKNIQYF. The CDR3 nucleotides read TGTGCCAGCAGCCTGGTACAAACGGACAGGACGTCTCGGGCCAAAAACATTCAGTACTTC.

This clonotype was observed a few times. The CDR3 DNA reads TGCAGCGTTGCCGGGGGGTCTGACTATGGCTACACCTTC. It codes for CSVAGGSDYGYTF. The genes are TRBV29-1 and TRBJ1-2; D is perhaps TRBD1 (5 bases). Looked up from germline, CDR1 is SQVTM and CDR2 is ANQGSEA. The V end lost 4 bases, the J end lost 3 bases, and 12 bases lay between the germline ends. The CDR3 contains 13 residues.

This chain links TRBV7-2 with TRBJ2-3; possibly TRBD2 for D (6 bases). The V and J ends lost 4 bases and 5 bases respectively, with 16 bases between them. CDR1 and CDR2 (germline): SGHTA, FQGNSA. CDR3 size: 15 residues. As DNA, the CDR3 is TGTGCCAGCAGCTCGAATCTACTAGCAAGAGATACGCAGTATTTT. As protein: CASSSNLLARDTQYF. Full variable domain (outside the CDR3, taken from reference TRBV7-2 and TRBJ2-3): GAGVSQSPSNKVTEKGKDVELRCDPISGHTALYWYRQSLGQGLEFLIYFQGNSAPDKSGLPSDRFSAERTGGSVSTLTIQRTQQEDSAVYLCASSSNLLARDTQYFGPGTRLTVL.

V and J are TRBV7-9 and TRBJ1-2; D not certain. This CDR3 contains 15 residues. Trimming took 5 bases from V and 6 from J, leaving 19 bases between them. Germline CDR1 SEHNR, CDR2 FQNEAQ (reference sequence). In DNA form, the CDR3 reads TGTGCCAGCAGCAAGGGTGGATATTCCGCTGATGGCTACACCTTC. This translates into CASSKGGYSADGYTF.

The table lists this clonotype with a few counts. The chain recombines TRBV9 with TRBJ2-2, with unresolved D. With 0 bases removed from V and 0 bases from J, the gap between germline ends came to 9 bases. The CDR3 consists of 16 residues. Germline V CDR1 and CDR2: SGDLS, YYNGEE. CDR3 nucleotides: TGTGCCAGCAGCGTAGCGATGTCGGCGAACACCGGGGAGCTGTTTTTT. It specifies CASSVAMSANTGELFF.

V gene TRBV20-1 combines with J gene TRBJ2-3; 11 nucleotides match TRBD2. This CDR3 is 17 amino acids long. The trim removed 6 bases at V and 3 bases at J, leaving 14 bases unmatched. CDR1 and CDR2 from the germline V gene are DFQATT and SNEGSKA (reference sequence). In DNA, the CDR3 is TGCAGTGCATCCGGGACTAGCGGTGAGGTTAGGACAGATACGCAGTATTTT. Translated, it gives CSASGTSGEVRTDTQYF.